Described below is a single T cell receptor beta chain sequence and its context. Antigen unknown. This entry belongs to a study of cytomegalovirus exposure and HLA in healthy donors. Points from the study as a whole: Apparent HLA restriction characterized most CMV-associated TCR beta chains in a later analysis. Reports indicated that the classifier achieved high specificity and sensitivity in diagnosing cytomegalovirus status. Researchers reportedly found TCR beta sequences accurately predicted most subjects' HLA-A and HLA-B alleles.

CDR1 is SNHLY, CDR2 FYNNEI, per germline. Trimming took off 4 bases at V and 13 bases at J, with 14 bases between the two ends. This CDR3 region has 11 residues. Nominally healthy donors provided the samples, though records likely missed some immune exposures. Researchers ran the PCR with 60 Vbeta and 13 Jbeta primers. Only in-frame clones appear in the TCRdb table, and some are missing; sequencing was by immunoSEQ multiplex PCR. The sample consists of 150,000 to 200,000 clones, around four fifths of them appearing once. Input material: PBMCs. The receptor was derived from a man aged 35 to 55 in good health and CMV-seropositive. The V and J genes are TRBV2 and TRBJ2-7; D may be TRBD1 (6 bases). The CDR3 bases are TGTGCCAGCAGTGTTAGGGGGACAACCTACTTC. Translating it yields CASSVRGTTYF.